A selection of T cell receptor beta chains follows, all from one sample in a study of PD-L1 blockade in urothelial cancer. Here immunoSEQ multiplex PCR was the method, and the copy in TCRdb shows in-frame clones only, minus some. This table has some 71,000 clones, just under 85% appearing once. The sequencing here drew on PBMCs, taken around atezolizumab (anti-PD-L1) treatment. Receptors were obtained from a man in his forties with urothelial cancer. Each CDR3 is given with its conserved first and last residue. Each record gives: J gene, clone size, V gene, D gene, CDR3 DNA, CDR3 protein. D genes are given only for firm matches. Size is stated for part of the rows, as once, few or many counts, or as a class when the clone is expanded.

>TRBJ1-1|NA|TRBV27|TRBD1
TGTGCCAGCGGGACAGCCCTTAATGCTTTCTTT
CASGTALNAFF
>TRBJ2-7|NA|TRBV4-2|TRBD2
TGTGCCAGCAGCCAACAGAAGCGGGGCGAGCAGTACTTC
CASSQQKRGEQYF
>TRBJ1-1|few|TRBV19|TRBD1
TGTGCCAGTAGAGAGGACAGGGGGCCGGAGAACACTGAAGCTTTCTTT
CASREDRGPENTEAFF
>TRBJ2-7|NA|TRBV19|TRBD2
TGTGCCAGTGGAGTTGCGGGAGGGCTTTACGAGCAGTACTTC
CASGVAGGLYEQYF
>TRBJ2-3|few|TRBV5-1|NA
TGCGCCAGCAGCTTGGACGGGAGTGAGACAGATACGCAGTATTTT
CASSLDGSETDTQYF
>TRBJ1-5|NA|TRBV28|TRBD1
TGTGCCAGCAGTTTTAGTGGACAGGGTGGTAGTCAGCCCCAGCATTTT
CASSFSGQGGSQPQHF
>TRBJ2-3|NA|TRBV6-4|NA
TGTGCCAGCGCTAGGGATGGGGGCGCAGGAGATACGCAGTATTTT
CASARDGGAGDTQYF
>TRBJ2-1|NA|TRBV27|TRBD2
TGTGCCAGCAGTTTGGGACTATACAATGAGCAGTTCTTC
CASSLGLYNEQFF
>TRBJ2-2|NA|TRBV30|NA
TGTGCCTGGAGTGTAGCAGGTAGTACCGGGGAGCTGTTTTTT
CAWSVAGSTGELFF
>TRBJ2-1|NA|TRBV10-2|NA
TGCGCCAGCAGTGAAACAGGGCTCCCTATCAATGAGCAGTTCTTC
CASSETGLPINEQFF
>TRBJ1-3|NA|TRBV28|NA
TGTGCCAGCACCATCTCGGGGGGAAGCTCTGGAAACACCATATATTTT
CASTISGGSSGNTIYF
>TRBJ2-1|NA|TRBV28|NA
TGTGCCACCTCGGAGAATGAGCAGTTCTTC
CATSENEQFF
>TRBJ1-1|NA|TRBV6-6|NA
TGTGCCAGCAGGCAGGCAGGATTGAGGGTGGGCACTGAAGCTTTCTTT
CASRQAGLRVGTEAFF
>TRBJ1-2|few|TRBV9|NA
TGTGCCAGCAGCTCCTCCTGGACAGCCTATGGCTACACCTTC
CASSSSWTAYGYTF
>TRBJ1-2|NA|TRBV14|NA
TGTGCCAGCAGCCCGGTCAGGAACTATGGCTACACCTTC
CASSPVRNYGYTF
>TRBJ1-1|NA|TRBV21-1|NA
TGTGCCAGCAGCAGAGCCGAGGGAAGCGTCTGGGGGCAATTCACTGAAGCTTTCTTT
CASSRAEGSVWGQFTEAFF
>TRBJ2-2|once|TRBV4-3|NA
TGCGCCAGCAGCCAAGATGCGGGCGCCGGGGAGCTGTTTTTT
CASSQDAGAGELFF
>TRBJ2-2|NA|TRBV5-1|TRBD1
TGCGCCAGCAGACTTGGGACAGCCACCGGGGAGCTGTTTTTT
CASRLGTATGELFF
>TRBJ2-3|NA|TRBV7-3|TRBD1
TGTGCCAGCAGCACGACAGGGGATAGGGATACGCAGTATTTT
CASSTTGDRDTQYF
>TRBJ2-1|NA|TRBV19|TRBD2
TGTGCCAGTAGTATAGGCCCTAGCGGGAGCCATGACAATGAGCAGTTCTTC
CASSIGPSGSHDNEQFF
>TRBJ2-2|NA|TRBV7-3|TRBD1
TGTGCCAGCAGCCACAGGGGGACCGGGGAGCTGTTTTTT
CASSHRGTGELFF
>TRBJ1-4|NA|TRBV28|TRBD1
TGTGCCAGCAGTCCGCGGGGACAGGGGGCGATTGCAGCTAATGAAAAACTGTTTTTT
CASSPRGQGAIAANEKLFF
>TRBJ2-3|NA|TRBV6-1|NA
TGTGCCAGCAGTCCCACCCCGACAGTCCGGGATACGCAGTATTTT
CASSPTPTVRDTQYF
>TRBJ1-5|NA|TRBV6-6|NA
TGTGCCAGCAGTTCCGATCAGCCCCAGCATTTT
CASSSDQPQHF
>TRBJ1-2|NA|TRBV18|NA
TGTGCCAGCTCACCTCTCGACAATCGGGGCTACACCTTC
CASSPLDNRGYTF
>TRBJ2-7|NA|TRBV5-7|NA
TGTGCCAGCGGCGACATATACGAGCAGTACTTC
CASGDIYEQYF
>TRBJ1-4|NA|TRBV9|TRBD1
TGTGCCAGCAGCCCCAGGACAGGGGGGCTCAATGAAAAACTGTTTTTT
CASSPRTGGLNEKLFF
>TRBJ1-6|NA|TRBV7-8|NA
TGTGCCAGCAGCCTAGAAGGGAGGTCACCCCTCCACTTT
CASSLEGRSPLHF
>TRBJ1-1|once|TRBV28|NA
TGTGCCAGCAGTTTAGGTGATTGGGAGGGCACTGAAGCTTTCTTT
CASSLGDWEGTEAFF
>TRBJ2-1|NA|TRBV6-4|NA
TGTGCCAGCAGTGACCAGGGTCGGAATGAGCAGTTCTTC
CASSDQGRNEQFF
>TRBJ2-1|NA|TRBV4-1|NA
TGCGCCAGCAGCCAACCCCGGGACTCCCTCCACAATGAGCAGTTCTTC
CASSQPRDSLHNEQFF
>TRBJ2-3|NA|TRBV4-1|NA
TGCGCCAGCAGCCGAGCGGGTAGCACAGATACGCAGTATTTT
CASSRAGSTDTQYF
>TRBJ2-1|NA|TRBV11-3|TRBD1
TGTGCCAGCAGTAAGACAGGGATTAACAATGAGCAGTTCTTC
CASSKTGINNEQFF
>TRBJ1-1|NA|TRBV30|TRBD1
TGTGCCTGGAGTGTGAGGGGGCTGAACACTGAAGCTTTCTTT
CAWSVRGLNTEAFF
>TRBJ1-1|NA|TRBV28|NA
TGTGCCAGCAGTTTGTGGAAGGGAGCAGCTTTCTTT
CASSLWKGAAFF
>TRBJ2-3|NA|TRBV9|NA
TGTGCCAGCAGCGTAGAAACAGCCATCACAGATACGCAGTATTTT
CASSVETAITDTQYF
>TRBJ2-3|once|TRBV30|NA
TGTGCCCGCCGACAGGTCTTCACAGATACGCAGTATTTT
CARRQVFTDTQYF
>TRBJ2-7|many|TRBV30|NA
TGTGCCTGGAAGTGGCAGTTCTCCTACGAGCAGTACTTC
CAWKWQFSYEQYF
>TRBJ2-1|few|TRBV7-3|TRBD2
TGTGCCAGCAGCCGGACTAGCGGATACAATGAGCAGTTCTTC
CASSRTSGYNEQFF
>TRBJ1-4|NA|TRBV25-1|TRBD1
TGTGCCAGCAGTGGACTGGGACAGGGCTTCACAACTAATGAAAAACTGTTTTTT
CASSGLGQGFTTNEKLFF
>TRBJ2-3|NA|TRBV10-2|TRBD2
TGCGCCAGCAGTGAGTCGATAATCCCTAGCGGAGGAGTCAGCACAGATACGCAGTATTTT
CASSESIIPSGGVSTDTQYF
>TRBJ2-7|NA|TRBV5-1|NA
TGCGCCAGCAGCTTGGGTCAGATAATCGACGAGCAGTACTTC
CASSLGQIIDEQYF
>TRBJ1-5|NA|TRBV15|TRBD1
TGTGCCAGTGAGGGACAGGTCAATCAGCCCCAGCATTTT
CASEGQVNQPQHF
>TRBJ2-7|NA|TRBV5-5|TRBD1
TGTGCCAGCAGCTGGACAGGGGACGAGCAGTACTTC
CASSWTGDEQYF
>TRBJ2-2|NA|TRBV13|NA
TGTGCCAGCAGCTCCAGATCAGAGGGAGGCACCGGGGAGCTGTTTTTT
CASSSRSEGGTGELFF
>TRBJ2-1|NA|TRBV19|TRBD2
TGTGCCAGTACCTCGGGACTAGCGGGAGCCCTTGGGCAGTTCTTC
CASTSGLAGALGQFF
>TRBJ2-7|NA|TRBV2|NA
TGTGCCAGCACCCTGGGGGCTAGCGGAACCTACGAGCAGTACTTC
CASTLGASGTYEQYF
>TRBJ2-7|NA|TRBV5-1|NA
TGCGCCAGCAGCTTGGGAGGGCCGGCCTACGAGCAGTACTTC
CASSLGGPAYEQYF